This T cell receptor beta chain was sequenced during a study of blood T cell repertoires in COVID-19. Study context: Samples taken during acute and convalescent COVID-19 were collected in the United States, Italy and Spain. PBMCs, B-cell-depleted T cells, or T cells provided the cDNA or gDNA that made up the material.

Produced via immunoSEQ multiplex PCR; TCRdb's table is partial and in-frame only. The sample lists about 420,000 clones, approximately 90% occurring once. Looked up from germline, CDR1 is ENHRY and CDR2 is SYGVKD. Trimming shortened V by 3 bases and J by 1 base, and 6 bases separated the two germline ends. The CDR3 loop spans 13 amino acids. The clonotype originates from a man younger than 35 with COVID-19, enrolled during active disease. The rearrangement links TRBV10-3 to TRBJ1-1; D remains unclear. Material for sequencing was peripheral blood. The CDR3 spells CAISDAGNTEAFF. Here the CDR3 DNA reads TGTGCCATCAGTGATGCGGGGAACACTGAAGCTTTCTTT.